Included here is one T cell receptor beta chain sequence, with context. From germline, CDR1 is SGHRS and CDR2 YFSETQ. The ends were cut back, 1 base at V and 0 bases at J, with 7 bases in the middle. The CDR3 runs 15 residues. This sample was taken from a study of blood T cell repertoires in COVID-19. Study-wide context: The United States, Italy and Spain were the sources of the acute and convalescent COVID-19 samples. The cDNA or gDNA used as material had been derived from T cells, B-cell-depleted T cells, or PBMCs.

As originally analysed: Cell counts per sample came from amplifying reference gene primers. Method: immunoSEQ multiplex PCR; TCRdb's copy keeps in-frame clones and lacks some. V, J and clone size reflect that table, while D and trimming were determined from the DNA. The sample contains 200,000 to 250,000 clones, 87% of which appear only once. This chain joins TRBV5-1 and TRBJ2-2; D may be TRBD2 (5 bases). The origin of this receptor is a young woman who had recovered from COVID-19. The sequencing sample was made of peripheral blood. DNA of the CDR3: TGCGCCAGCAGCTTGAGAGGGTCGAACACCGGGGAGCTGTTTTTT. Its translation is CASSLRGSNTGELFF.